The 21 T cell receptor beta chains listed next were all sequenced from one sample in a study of T cell responses to AZD1222 COVID-19 vaccine. Assay: immunoSEQ multiplex PCR; the TCRdb copy retains only in-frame clones and omits some. Found here are around 83,000 clones, roughly 90% of them singletons; the top ten hold about 19%. Sequenced here: peripheral blood, sampled on day 0 of AZD1222 vaccination. The receptors were gathered from an adult in good health.

The chain couples TRBV4-3 to TRBJ1-4; D perhaps matches TRBD1 (6 bases). Per the germline V gene, CDR1 is LGHNA and CDR2 is YSLEER. The CDR3 is 16 amino acids. The ends were cut back, 0 bases at V and 6 bases at J, with 14 bases in the middle. CDR3 sequence reads: CASSQDLGGRDEKLFF. In nucleotides, the CDR3 is TGCGCCAGCAGCCAAGATCTCGGGGGGCGAGATGAAAAACTGTTTTTT.

This clone has only one observation. The chain employs TRBV6-5 and TRBJ1-5; 7 bases line up with TRBD1. The CDR3 has 14 residues. The germline V gene has CDR1 MNHEY and CDR2 SVGAGI. Trimming took 6 bases from V and 3 from J; bases not matched to a gene: 5. The CDR3 DNA follows: TGTGCCAGCAGCCGACAGGGTCCCAATCAGCCCCAGCATTTT. It is translated as CASSRQGPNQPQHF.

The chain recombines TRBV6-5 with TRBJ2-3, with a possible D match to TRBD1 (5 bases). The CDR3 runs 14 residues. V lost 6 bases to trimming and J lost 2 bases, with 12 bases between them. From germline, CDR1 is MNHEY and CDR2 SVGAGI. The CDR3 protein is CASSLTAYTDTQYF. CDR3 sequence (DNA): TGTGCCAGCAGCTTGACAGCCTACACAGATACGCAGTATTTT.

Worth noting for this clone: Additional DNA sequences in this sample encode the identical CDR3. The CDR3 coding sequence is TGTGCCAGCAGTGCTGGCGGGCAAGAGACCCAGTACTTC. Amino acid sequence: CASSAGGQETQYF. V gene TRBV2 combines with J gene TRBJ2-5, with D perhaps matching TRBD2 (5 bases). CDR3 length: 13 residues. Germline values: CDR1 SNHLY, CDR2 FYNNEI. V lost 4 bases and J lost 2, with 8 bases in between.

The chain links TRBV6-5 to TRBJ1-1, with D unclear. With 2 bases removed from V and 0 bases from J, the gap between germline ends came to 7 bases. Germline CDR1 MNHEY, CDR2 SVGAGI. CDR3 length equals 14 residues. The CDR3 reads CASSYDGMNTEAFF. DNA of the CDR3: TGTGCCAGCAGTTACGACGGCATGAACACTGAAGCTTTCTTT.

V is TRBV19 and J is TRBJ2-2, with D tentatively TRBD1 (7 bases). V gave up 7 bases and J gave up 4 bases, with 16 bases separating them. This CDR3 has 15 residues. Germline CDR1 LNHDA, CDR2 SQIVND (reference sequence). The CDR3 reads CASTGRQGSTGELFF. In DNA, the CDR3 is TGTGCCAGTACCGGGAGACAGGGAAGCACCGGGGAGCTGTTTTTT.

V gene TRBV6-6 combines with J gene TRBJ1-2; tentatively, D is TRBD1 (5 bases). V was pared by 5 bases and J by 7 bases, with 11 bases between. CDR3 length: 12 residues. Germline CDR1 is MNHNY and CDR2 is SVGAGI (reference sequence). The CDR3 DNA reads as TGTGCCAGCAGTAGCAACAGGAGTGGCTACACCTTC. This translates into CASSSNRSGYTF.

This sequence joins TRBV27 and TRBJ2-7; 10 bases line up with TRBD2. J gave up 1 base and V 6 bases, and 6 bases lay outside the gene matches. The germline gives CDR1 MNHEY, CDR2 SMNVEV (reference sequence). The CDR3 length is 15 residues. CDR3 nucleotides: TGTGCCAGCAGCTCTGGACTAGCGGTTTCCTACGAGCAGTACTTC. Its translation is CASSSGLAVSYEQYF.

This chain joins TRBV6-5 and TRBJ1-2; D uncertain. The V and J ends lost 6 bases and 5 bases respectively, with 16 bases between them. The CDR3 has 14 amino acids. The V gene's germline CDR1 is MNHEY and CDR2 SVGAGI. The CDR3 region has the DNA TGTGCCAGCAGCCTTACGGGTGGACGGTATGGCTACACCTTC. Translated, it gives CASSLTGGRYGYTF.

The V and J genes are TRBV6-6 and TRBJ1-3; D remains unclear. The length of the CDR3 is 13 residues. Germline V lookup: CDR1 MNHNY, CDR2 SVGAGI (reference sequence). Between the trimmed V and J ends, which lost 5 bases and 4 bases, there was a span of 9 bases. CDR3 sequence: CASSPWGGNTIYF. CDR3 in DNA: TGTGCCAGCAGTCCCTGGGGAGGAAACACCATATATTTT.

Concerning this clone: This same CDR3 is encoded by further DNA sequences in the sample. This chain connects TRBV12-3 or TRBV12-4 to TRBJ1-1; D gene unclear. The CDR3 has 13 amino acids. V lost 2 bases, J lost 0 bases, and 4 bases lay in between. The CDR3 DNA follows: TGTGCCAGCAGTTTACGGCTGAACACTGAAGCTTTCTTT. Protein product: CASSLRLNTEAFF.

The chain uses TRBV6-2 or TRBV6-3 and TRBJ2-7; no clear D gene. CDR3 length: 11 amino acids. Germline CDR1 MNHEY, CDR2 SVGEGT. V dropped 6 bases and J dropped 2 bases, with 5 bases sitting between them. The CDR3 DNA is TGTGCCAGCAGCCGCGCCTACGAGCAGTACTTC. Encoded protein: CASSRAYEQYF.

The V and J genes are TRBV28 and TRBJ2-7; 12 bases fit TRBD2. The junction had 1 base not matched to a gene; V was cut back by 0 bases and J by 4 bases. This CDR3 spans 15 amino acids. CDR1 MDHEN and CDR2 SYDVKM come from the germline V gene. CDR3 sequence: CASSLWTSGSYEQYF. CDR3 in DNA: TGTGCCAGCAGTTTATGGACTAGCGGGAGTTACGAGCAGTACTTC.

The gene calls are TRBV24-1 and TRBJ2-7, with D possibly TRBD2 on 5 matching bases. Trimming removed 4 bases at V and 2 bases at J, with 14 bases between. CDR1 and CDR2 (germline): KGHDR, SFDVKD. The CDR3 loop spans 15 amino acids. CDR3 sequence (DNA): TGTGCCACCAGTGACCCTTCAGAGGGAGCCTACGAGCAGTACTTC. Translation: CATSDPSEGAYEQYF.

V gene TRBV3-1 (or the pseudogene TRBV3-2) combines with J gene TRBJ1-6; D unclear. The length of the CDR3 is 11 residues. V gave up 3 bases and J gave up 10 bases, with 4 bases separating them. CDR1 and CDR2 (germline): LGHDT, YNNKEL (reference sequence). CDR3 nucleotides: TGTGCCAGCAGCCAGTCATCACCCCTCCACTTT. Amino acid sequence: CASSQSSPLHF.

The chain links TRBV11-1 to TRBJ2-7, with a tentative D call TRBD1 (5 bases). The CDR3 is 14 amino acids. In germline, CDR1 is SGHAT, CDR2 FQDESV (reference sequence). V lost 5 bases to trimming and J lost 1 base, with 12 bases between them. CDR3 DNA: TGTGCCAGCAGCCTCGAGGACACTTCCTACGAGCAGTACTTC. Encoded protein: CASSLEDTSYEQYF.

The chain joins TRBV4-3 to TRBJ1-4, with 8 positions matching TRBD1. The germline V gene has CDR1 LGHNA and CDR2 YSLEER. Trimming removed 3 bases from V and 8 bases from J; junction bases left unmatched: 5. This CDR3 spans 14 amino acids. The CDR3 is CASSHGQGGEKLFF. The CDR3 DNA reads as TGCGCCAGCAGCCACGGACAGGGTGGGGAAAAACTGTTTTTT.

This clone was observed a single time. This chain joins TRBV18 and TRBJ2-1; TRBD2 matches at 10 bases. Germline V gives CDR1 KGHSH, CDR2 LQKENI. The CDR3 runs 15 residues. Trimming took 2 bases from V and 15 from J; bases not matched to a gene: 13. This chain's CDR3 is CASSPSTGLAVEWFF. The CDR3 DNA reads as TGTGCCAGCTCACCATCCACAGGACTAGCGGTCGAGTGGTTCTTC. Complete variable domain (other parts from reference TRBV18 and TRBJ2-1): NAGVMQNPRHLVRRRGQEARLRCSPMKGHSHVYWYRQLPEEGLKFMVYLQKENIIDESGMPKERFSAEFPKEGPSILRIQQVVRGDSAAYFCASSPSTGLAVEWFFGPGTRLTVL.

The chain links TRBV7-9 to TRBJ1-2; the D gene is possibly TRBD1 (5 bases). The germline V gene has CDR1 SEHNR and CDR2 FQNEAQ (reference sequence). Trimming removed 7 bases at V and 8 bases at J, with 20 bases between. The CDR3 runs 14 residues. CDR3 sequence (DNA): TGTGCCAGCATCCCCGGGACTGTACCTCCAGGCTACACCTTC. Encoded protein: CASIPGTVPPGYTF.

CDR3 sequence (DNA): TGCGCCAGCAGCGATCGTCGGACAGGGGTCGGTCCTGAAGCTTTCTTT. Residues: CASSDRRTGVGPEAFF. The gene calls are TRBV5-1 and TRBJ1-1, with 9 positions matching TRBD1. The junction had 13 bases not matched to a gene; V was cut back by 4 bases and J by 6 bases. The germline gives CDR1 SGHRS, CDR2 YFSETQ. CDR3 length equals 16 residues.

This clone was seen only a few times. This rearrangement joins TRBV19 to TRBJ1-5, with D possibly TRBD1 on 6 matching bases. CDR1 is LNHDA and CDR2 is SQIVND in the germline V gene (reference sequence). The CDR3 is 13 amino acids. With 6 bases removed from V and 4 bases from J, the gap between germline ends came to 10 bases. In nucleotides, the CDR3 is TGTGCCAGTAGCAGACAGGTGAATCAGCCCCAGCATTTT. It is translated as CASSRQVNQPQHF.